Reported below is one TCR beta chain. Losses at the gene ends were 7 bases for V and 9 bases for J; bases not matched to a gene: 16. The CDR3 totals 16 residues. Per the germline V gene, CDR1 is MNHEY and CDR2 is SVGEGT. These data belong to a study of T-cell memory formation after mild COVID-19. After 5'RACE with constant-segment primers, TCR alpha and TCR beta cDNA libraries carrying sample barcodes and UMIs were obtained. TCRdb ran MiXCR on the 5' RACE reads and lists one entry per CDR3 protein. The table lists about 320,000 distinct CDR3 sequences, roughly 13% of them singletons. This receptor was identified in a man between 18 and 35 years old who had mild COVID-19 (a few samples of this study predate the infection). Cell type and time point are not known. The rearrangement joins TRBV6-2 or TRBV6-3 to TRBJ1-5, with 9 bases identical to TRBD1. Sequencing input: PBMCs or a T cell subset sorted from them (not recorded which). This chain's CDR3 is CASNGQGTGNGRPQHF. The CDR3 coding sequence is TGTGCCAGCAATGGACAGGGGACAGGGAACGGGAGGCCCCAGCATTTT.